The present T cell receptor beta chain was sequenced within a study of CD8+ T cells in alopecia areata (dated by TCRdb to the late 2010s). For the wider study: Treated patients were enrolled in an open-label pilot trial of oral tofacitinib at 5 to 10 mg twice daily for moderate-to-severe alopecia areata. Tofacitinib was given for 6 to 18 months, followed by 6 months of follow-up off drug to assess delayed response and recurrence. In both human patients and the C3H/HeJ mouse model, the study applied high-throughput TCRbeta sequencing to look at T cell clonal expansion in alopecia areata. Scalp tissue and sorted CD4+ and CD8+ peripheral blood T cells from patchy and totalis/universalis alopecia areata patients and from healthy controls were covered by human TCRbeta sequencing. Tofacitinib-treated patients had biopsies at baseline and at 4 and 24 weeks of treatment, with a later scalp biopsy in several patients. Scalp clonality was compared across normal scalp (n=4), patchy alopecia areata scalp (n=8), and alopecia totalis/universalis scalp (n=8). The RNA source kit depended on sample type: the PAXgene miRNA kit for fixed scalp, the miRNeasy kit for PBMCs, and the RNeasy kit for mouse skin. TCRbeta CDR3 regions were amplified by immunoSEQ multiplex PCR using 35 Vbeta forward and 13 Jbeta reverse primers. Overall study results and their limits: Unlike mouse skin, which is dominated by gammadelta T cells, normal human skin has resident alphabeta T cells that are also sequenced, and this complicates analysis of the scalp TCR repertoire. Shared TCR sequences between patients were less evident than in mice, which may be partly attributable to HLA diversity in the patient population. Compared with normal scalp, lesional scalp, particularly in alopecia totalis/universalis, had higher clonality and more expanded CD8+ clones, which suggests antigenic drive.

As for this clone: Its antigen has not been determined. Qualities for individual bases were not recorded, and no much larger clone is one base off.

Receptor libraries were prepared by the immunoSEQ multiplex PCR assay. RNA was extracted from all samples and reverse transcribed into cDNA as template for TCR sequencing. First-strand cDNA was synthesized using SuperScript III with a 2:1 mix of oligo-dT and random hexamers. A synthetic immune receptor repertoire was used to gauge amplification bias, and whatever bias remained was removed computationally. The published analysis was carried out like this. Raw reads were preprocessed to remove errors, and CDR3 was defined by IMGT conventions from the conserved cysteine to phenylalanine. To get clonality, Shannon entropy was normalized by log2 of the number of productive unique TCRs and the result was subtracted from 1. CD4 or CD8 identity of scalp clones was inferred by cross-referencing scalp TCRbeta sequences with sorted blood CD4 and CD8 repertoires. The source is immuneACCESS, and TCRdb retained only in-frame sequences with V and J called. Part of the clones is not carried over; for the studies checked, unresolved V genes explain less than half of this, and the remainder is unexplained. That table is the source of V, J and clone size, and D and trimming were worked out from the DNA. Present in this sample are 100,000 to 150,000 clones, approximately 49% of which were seen just once. Around a sixth of the sample comes from the top ten.

Trimming leaves V shorter by 4 bases and J shorter by 5 bases, with the junction holding 3 bases beyond the gene matches. Its CDR3 holds 14 amino acids, cysteine through phenylalanine. The only DNA kept is the CDR3, 42 bases in frame from the first base. Looking up the germline V gene yields CDR1 SGHRS and CDR2 YFSETQ. The sample's time point, from its label and the paper: baseline before oral tofacitinib. Peripheral blood and lesional scalp punch biopsies were obtained from patients with alopecia areata. PBMCs were isolated by density centrifugation and stained for CD3, CD4 and CD8, after which CD4+ and CD8+ T cells were sorted on a FACSAria.

Recombination linked TRBV5-1 to TRBJ2-1; 10 of the junction bases match TRBD2. Sequencing used CD8+ T cells sorted from blood, obtained at week 0. The source of this sequence is a human donor with alopecia areata. CDR3 reads: CASSPGLADNEQFF. The nucleotides read TGCGCCAGCAGCCCCGGACTAGCGGACAATGAGCAGTTCTTC. The full variable domain, completed from the reference TRBV5-1 and TRBJ2-1 proteins outside the CDR3, reads KAGVTQTPRYLIKTRGQQVTLSCSPISGHRSVSWYQQTPGQGLQFLFEYFSETQRNKGNFPGRFSGRQFSNSRSEMNVSTLELGDSALYLCASSPGLADNEQFFGPGTRLTVL.